The 3 T cell receptor beta chains listed next were all sequenced from one sample in a study of blood T cell repertoires in COVID-19. TCRdb's copy holds only in-frame clones and misses some; the assay was immunoSEQ multiplex PCR. The sample includes 70,000 to 95,000 clones, 80% to 95% of them seen just once. The material sequenced was peripheral blood. Source of these receptors: a man between 50 and 59 years old with COVID-19, enrolled during active disease.

This chain uses TRBV30 with TRBJ1-4; 9 bases match TRBD1. Germline trimming cut 0 bases from V and 8 bases from J; bases unmatched to any gene: 4. Germline CDR1 reads GTSNPN; CDR2 reads SVGIG (reference sequence). The CDR3 is made up of 14 amino acids. CDR3 nucleotides: TGTGCCTGGAGTGTGGGACAGGGTGGGGAAAAACTGTTTTTT. Translation: CAWSVGQGGEKLFF.

This chain links TRBV15 with TRBJ2-4, with 7 bases fitting TRBD2. J lost 3 bases, V lost 0 bases, and 8 bases had no gene match. The CDR3 runs to 17 residues. Per germline, CDR1 LNHNV and CDR2 YYDKDF (reference sequence). The CDR3 protein is CATSRDTSGIGKNIQYF. CDR3 nucleotide sequence: TGTGCCACCAGCAGAGATACCAGCGGGATTGGCAAAAACATTCAGTACTTC. The full variable domain, with the rest looked up from reference TRBV15 and TRBJ2-4, is DAMVIQNPRYQVTQFGKPVTLSCSQTLNHNVMYWYQQKSSQAPKLLFHYYDKDFNNEADTPDNFQSRRPNTSFCFLDIRSPGLGDTAMYLCATSRDTSGIGKNIQYFGAGTRLSVL.

J is TRBJ2-3 and V is TRBV19; TRBD1 aligns across 9 bases. CDR1 and CDR2 (germline): LNHDA, SQIVND (reference sequence). The CDR3 has 15 amino acids. With V trimmed by 9 bases and J by 1 base, 8 bases remained unmatched. The CDR3 DNA reads as TGTGCCAGCCAGCCGGGACAGGGACGCACAGATACGCAGTATTTT. Residues: CASQPGQGRTDTQYF.